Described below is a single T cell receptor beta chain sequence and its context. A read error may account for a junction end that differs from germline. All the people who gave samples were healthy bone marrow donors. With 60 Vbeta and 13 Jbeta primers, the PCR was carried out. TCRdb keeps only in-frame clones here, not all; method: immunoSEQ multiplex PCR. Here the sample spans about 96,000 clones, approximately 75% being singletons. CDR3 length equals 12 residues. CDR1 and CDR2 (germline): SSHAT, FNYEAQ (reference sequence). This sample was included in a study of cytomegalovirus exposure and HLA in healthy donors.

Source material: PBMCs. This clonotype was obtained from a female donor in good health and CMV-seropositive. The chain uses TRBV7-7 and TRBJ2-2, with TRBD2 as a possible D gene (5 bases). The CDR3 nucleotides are TGTGCTAGCAGCCTCCTAGGAGGAGAGCTGTTTTTT. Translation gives CASSLLGGELFF.